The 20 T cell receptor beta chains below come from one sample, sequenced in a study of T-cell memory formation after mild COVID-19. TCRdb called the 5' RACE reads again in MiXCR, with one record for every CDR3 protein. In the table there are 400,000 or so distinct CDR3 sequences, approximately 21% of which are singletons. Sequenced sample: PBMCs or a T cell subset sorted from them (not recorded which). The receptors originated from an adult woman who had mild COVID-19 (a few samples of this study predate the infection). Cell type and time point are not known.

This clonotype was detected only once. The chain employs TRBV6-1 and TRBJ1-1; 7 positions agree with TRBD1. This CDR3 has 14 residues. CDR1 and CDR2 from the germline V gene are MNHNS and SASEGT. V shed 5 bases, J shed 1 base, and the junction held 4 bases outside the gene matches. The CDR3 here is CASSRDSWNTEAFF. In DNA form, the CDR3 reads TGTGCCAGCAGTAGGGACAGCTGGAACACTGAAGCTTTCTTT.

CDR3: CASSFLSYGVKYNEQFF. The CDR3 nucleotides read TGTGCCAGCAGTTTCCTTTCATACGGGGTCAAGTACAATGAGCAGTTCTTC. J is TRBJ2-1 and V is TRBV27; D might be TRBD2 (5 bases). The CDR3 extends over 17 amino acids. V lost 3 bases to trimming and J lost 4 bases, with 19 bases between them. Germline V gene sequence: CDR1 MNHEY, CDR2 SMNVEV (reference sequence).

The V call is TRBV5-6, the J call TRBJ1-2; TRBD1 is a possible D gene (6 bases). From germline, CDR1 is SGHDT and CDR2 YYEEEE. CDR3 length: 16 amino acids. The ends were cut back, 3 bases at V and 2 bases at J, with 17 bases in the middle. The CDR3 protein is CASSYTGTTLNYGYTF. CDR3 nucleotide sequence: TGTGCCAGCAGCTACACAGGGACAACCTTAAACTATGGCTACACCTTC. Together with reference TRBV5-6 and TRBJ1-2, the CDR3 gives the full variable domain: DAGVTQSPTHLIKTRGQQVTLRCSPKSGHDTVSWYQQALGQGPQFIFQYYEEEERQRGNFPDRFSGHQFPNYSSELNVNALLLGDSALYLCASSYTGTTLNYGYTFGSGTRLTVV.

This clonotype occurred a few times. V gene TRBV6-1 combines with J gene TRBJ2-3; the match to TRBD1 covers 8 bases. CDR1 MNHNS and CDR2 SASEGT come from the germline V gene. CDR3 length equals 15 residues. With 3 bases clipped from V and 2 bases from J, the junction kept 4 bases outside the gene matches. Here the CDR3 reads CASSESRGLTDTQYF. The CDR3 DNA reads TGTGCCAGCAGTGAGTCCAGGGGGCTCACAGATACGCAGTATTTT.

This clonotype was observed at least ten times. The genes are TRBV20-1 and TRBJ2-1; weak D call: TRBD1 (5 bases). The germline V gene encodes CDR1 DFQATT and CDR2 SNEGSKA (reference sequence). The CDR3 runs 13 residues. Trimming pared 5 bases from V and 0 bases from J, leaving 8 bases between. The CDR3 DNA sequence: TGCAGTGCTGACAGAAGCTCCTACAATGAGCAGTTCTTC. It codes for CSADRSSYNEQFF.

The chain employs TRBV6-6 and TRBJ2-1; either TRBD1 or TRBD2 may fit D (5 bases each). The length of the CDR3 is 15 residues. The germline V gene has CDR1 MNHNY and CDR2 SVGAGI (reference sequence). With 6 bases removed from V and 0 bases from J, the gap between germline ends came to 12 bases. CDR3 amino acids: CASSSGPGSYNEQFF. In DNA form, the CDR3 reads TGTGCCAGCAGCTCGGGACCTGGCTCCTACAATGAGCAGTTCTTC.

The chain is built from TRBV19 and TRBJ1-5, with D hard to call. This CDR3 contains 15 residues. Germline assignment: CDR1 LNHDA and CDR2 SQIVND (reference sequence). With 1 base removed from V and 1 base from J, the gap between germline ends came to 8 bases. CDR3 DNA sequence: TGTGCCAGTAGTATAGCCCTCACGAGCAATCAGCCCCAGCATTTT. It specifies CASSIALTSNQPQHF.

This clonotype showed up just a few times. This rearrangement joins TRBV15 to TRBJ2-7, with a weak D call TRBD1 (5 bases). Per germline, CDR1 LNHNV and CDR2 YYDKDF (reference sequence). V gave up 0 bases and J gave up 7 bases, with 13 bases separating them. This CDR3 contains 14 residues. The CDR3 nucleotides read TGTGCCACCAGCAGAGAGAGCTGGGGCGGTGAGCAGTACTTC. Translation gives CATSRESWGGEQYF.

This CDR3 reads CASSPLASGISYEQYF. CDR3 in DNA: TGTGCCAGCTCACCACTGGCTAGCGGGATCTCCTACGAGCAGTACTTC. The rearrangement uses TRBV18 and TRBJ2-7, with TRBD2 matching 9 bases. The CDR3 sequence is 16 residues long. J was trimmed by 0 bases and V by 1 base; bases with no gene match: 4. The germline CDR1 and CDR2 sequences are KGHSH and LQKENI.

This CDR3 reads CASSQGGGLAGGEQFF. Here the CDR3 DNA reads TGTGCCAGCAGCCAAGGGGGTGGACTAGCGGGAGGTGAGCAGTTCTTC. The chain has TRBV3-1 and TRBJ2-1, with 14 bases that match TRBD2. After removal of 1 base from V and 9 bases from J, the junction contained 5 bases not matched to a gene. The CDR3 covers 16 residues. Looked up from germline, CDR1 is LGHDT and CDR2 is YNNKEL (reference sequence).

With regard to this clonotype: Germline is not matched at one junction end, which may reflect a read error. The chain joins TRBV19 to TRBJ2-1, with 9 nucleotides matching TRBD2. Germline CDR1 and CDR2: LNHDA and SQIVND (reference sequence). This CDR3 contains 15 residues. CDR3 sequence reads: CASTIAGAPYNEQFF. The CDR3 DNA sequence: TGTGCCAGTACTATAGCGGGGGCCCCCTACAATGAGCAGTTCTTC.

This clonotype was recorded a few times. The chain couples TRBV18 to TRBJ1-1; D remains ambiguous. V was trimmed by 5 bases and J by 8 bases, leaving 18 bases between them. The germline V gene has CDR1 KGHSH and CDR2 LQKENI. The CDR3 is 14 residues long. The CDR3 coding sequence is TGTGCCAGCTCAACCGGTACCTCGACCGAAGAAGCTTTCTTT. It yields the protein CASSTGTSTEEAFF.

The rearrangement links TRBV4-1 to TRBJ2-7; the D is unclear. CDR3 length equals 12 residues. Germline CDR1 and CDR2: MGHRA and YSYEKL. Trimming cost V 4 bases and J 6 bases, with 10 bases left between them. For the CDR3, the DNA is TGCGCCAGCAGCCCCAATCATGGCGAGCAGTACTTC. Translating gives CASSPNHGEQYF.

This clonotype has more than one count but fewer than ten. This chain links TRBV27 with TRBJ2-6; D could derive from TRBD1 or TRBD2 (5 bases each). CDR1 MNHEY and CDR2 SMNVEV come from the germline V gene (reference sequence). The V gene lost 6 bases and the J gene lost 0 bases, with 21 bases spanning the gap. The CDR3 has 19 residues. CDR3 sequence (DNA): TGTGCCAGCAGGCCCCTTCCGGGACGAGCGAGCTCTGGGGCCAACGTCCTGACTTTC. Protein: CASRPLPGRASSGANVLTF.

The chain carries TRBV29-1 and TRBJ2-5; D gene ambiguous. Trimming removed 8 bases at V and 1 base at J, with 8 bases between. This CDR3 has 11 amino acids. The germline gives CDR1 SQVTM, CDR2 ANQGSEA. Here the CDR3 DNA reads TGCAGCACCTGGTCCCAAGAGACCCAGTACTTC. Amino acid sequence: CSTWSQETQYF.

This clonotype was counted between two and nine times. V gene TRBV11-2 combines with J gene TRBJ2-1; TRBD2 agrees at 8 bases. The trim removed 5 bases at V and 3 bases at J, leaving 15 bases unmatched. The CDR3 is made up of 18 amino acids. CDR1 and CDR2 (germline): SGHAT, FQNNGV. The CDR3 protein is CASSPGSLAGYFYNEQFF. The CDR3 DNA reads TGTGCCAGCAGCCCGGGGAGTTTAGCGGGGTACTTCTACAATGAGCAGTTCTTC.

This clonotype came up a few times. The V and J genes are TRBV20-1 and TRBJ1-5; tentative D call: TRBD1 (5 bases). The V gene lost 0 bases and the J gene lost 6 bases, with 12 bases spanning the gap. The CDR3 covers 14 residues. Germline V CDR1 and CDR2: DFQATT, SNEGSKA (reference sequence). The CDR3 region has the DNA TGCAGTGCTAGAGATCAAAGGGGAGGTCAGCCCCAGCATTTT. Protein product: CSARDQRGGQPQHF.

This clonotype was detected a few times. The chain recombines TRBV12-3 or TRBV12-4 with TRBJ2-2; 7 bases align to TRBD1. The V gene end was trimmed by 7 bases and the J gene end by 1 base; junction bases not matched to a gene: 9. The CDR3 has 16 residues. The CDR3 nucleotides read TGTGCCAGCACCCCTTCCGGGACAGTGAACACCGGGGAGCTGTTTTTT. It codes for CASTPSGTVNTGELFF.

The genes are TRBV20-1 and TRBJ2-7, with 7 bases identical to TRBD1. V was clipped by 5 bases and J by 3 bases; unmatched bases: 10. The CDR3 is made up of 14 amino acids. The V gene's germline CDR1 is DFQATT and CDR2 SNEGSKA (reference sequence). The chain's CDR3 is CSAGPGQVLYEQYF. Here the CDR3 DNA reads TGCAGTGCTGGCCCCGGACAGGTCCTCTACGAGCAGTACTTC.

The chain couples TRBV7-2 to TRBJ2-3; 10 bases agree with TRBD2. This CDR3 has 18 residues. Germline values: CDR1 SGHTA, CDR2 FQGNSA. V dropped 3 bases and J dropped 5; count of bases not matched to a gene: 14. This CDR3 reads CASSFSRSGGPGGDTQYF. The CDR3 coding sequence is TGTGCCAGCAGCTTCTCGCGTAGCGGGGGGCCCGGCGGAGATACGCAGTATTTT.